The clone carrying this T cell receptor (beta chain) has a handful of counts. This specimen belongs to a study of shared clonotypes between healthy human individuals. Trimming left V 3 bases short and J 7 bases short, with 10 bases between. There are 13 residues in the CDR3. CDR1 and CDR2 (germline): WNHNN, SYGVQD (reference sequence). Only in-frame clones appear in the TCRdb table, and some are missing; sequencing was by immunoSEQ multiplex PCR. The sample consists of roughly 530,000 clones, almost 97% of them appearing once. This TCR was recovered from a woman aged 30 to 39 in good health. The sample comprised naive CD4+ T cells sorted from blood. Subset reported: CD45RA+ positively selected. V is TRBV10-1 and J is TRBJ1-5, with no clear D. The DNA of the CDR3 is TGCGCCAGCAGTGAAGAGGTAGACCAGCCCCAGCATTTT. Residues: CASSEEVDQPQHF.